The 5 T cell receptor beta chains in this list originate from one sample, sequenced in a study of cytomegalovirus exposure and HLA in healthy donors. Vbeta (60) and Jbeta (13) primers were used in the PCR. Sequenced by immunoSEQ multiplex PCR; TCRdb stores in-frame clones only, minus some. The sample has some 190,000 clones, roughly four fifths seen once. Input material: PBMCs. The receptor set was obtained from a man younger than 35 in good health and CMV-seronegative.

CDR3: CASSSRQGGSGANVLTF. CDR3 nucleotide sequence: TGTGCCAGCAGCTCTAGACAAGGGGGCTCTGGGGCCAACGTCCTGACTTTC. The chain links TRBV9 to TRBJ2-6; weak D call: TRBD1 (6 bases). CDR1 and CDR2 from the germline V gene are SGDLS and YYNGEE. This CDR3 spans 17 amino acids. V lost 4 bases to trimming and J lost 0 bases, with 14 bases between them.

On this clone itself: The same CDR3 also results from other DNA sequences found in this sample. V gene TRBV5-1 combines with J gene TRBJ1-2; TRBD1 agrees at 12 bases. Losses at the gene ends were 0 bases for V and 8 bases for J; bases not matched to a gene: 2. CDR3 length equals 14 residues. The germline V gene encodes CDR1 SGHRS and CDR2 YFSETQ. CDR3 amino acids: CASSLAGTGGGYTF. In DNA, the CDR3 is TGCGCCAGCAGCTTGGCCGGGACAGGGGGCGGCTACACCTTC.

The chain is built from TRBV9 and TRBJ2-2, with TRBD2 matching 12 bases. Germline-derived CDR1 and CDR2 are SGDLS and YYNGEE. With V trimmed by 1 base and J by 6 bases, 7 bases remained unmatched. The CDR3 sequence is 17 residues long. The CDR3 here is CASSVLTSGGGAGELFF. CDR3 nucleotides: TGTGCCAGCAGCGTATTGACTAGCGGGGGAGGCGCCGGGGAGCTGTTTTTT.

This chain joins TRBV19 and TRBJ1-1; D not resolved. The CDR3 is 14 residues long. Germline assignment: CDR1 LNHDA and CDR2 SQIVND (reference sequence). V was shortened by 3 bases and J by 8 bases, with 16 bases between the two germline ends. The CDR3 loop is CASSMAPPGSEAFF. The CDR3 coding sequence is TGTGCCAGTAGTATGGCCCCGCCGGGGTCCGAAGCTTTCTTT.

The V and J genes are TRBV28 and TRBJ2-7; 8 bases match TRBD1. The CDR3 has 15 residues. V trimming: 6 bases; J trimming: 4 bases; junction bases outside the gene matches: 11. Germline-derived CDR1 and CDR2 are MDHEN and SYDVKM. DNA for the CDR3: TGTGCCAGCAGCCTATCTGGACAGGGAAGGTACGAGCAGTACTTC. This sequence encodes CASSLSGQGRYEQYF.